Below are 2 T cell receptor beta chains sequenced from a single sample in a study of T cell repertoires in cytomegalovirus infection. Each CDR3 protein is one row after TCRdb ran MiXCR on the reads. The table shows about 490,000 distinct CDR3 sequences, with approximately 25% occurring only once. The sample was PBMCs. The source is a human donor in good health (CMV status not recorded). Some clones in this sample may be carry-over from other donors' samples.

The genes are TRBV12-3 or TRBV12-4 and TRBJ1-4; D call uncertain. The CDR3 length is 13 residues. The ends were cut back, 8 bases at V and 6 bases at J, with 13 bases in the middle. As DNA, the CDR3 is TGTGCCAGCGGGCAGGTTGAGGATGAAAAACTGTTTTTT. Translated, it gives CASGQVEDEKLFF.

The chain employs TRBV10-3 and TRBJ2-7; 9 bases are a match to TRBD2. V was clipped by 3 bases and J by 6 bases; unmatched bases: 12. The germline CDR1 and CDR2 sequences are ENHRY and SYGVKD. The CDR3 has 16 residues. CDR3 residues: CAISDPGGRARSEQYF. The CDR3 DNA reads TGTGCCATCAGTGATCCGGGCGGGAGGGCCAGGAGCGAGCAGTACTTC.